This TCR beta chain was sequenced during a study of cytomegalovirus exposure and HLA in healthy donors. Whole-study results and caveats: A later analysis appeared to link common viral pathogens to several of the most significant clusters. The authors later found most CMV-associated TCR beta chains appeared HLA-restricted.

This clone showed up just once. As yet, its antigen is unknown. Amplification used 60 Vbeta primers and 13 Jbeta primers. Assay: immunoSEQ multiplex PCR; the TCRdb copy retains only in-frame clones and omits some. The sample yields roughly 200,000 clones, roughly 70% seen once. The V end lost 7 bases, the J end lost 2 bases, and 9 bases lay between the germline ends. Germline loops: CDR1 SEHNR, CDR2 FQNEAQ (reference sequence). The CDR3 has 12 residues. The chain is built from TRBV7-9 and TRBJ2-7; D remains unclear. Material: PBMCs. This clonotype was obtained from a man aged 35 to 55 in good health and CMV-seropositive. The CDR3 DNA follows: TGTGCCAGCATTGGTGGCCCCTACGAGCAGTACTTC. The encoded protein is CASIGGPYEQYF. The entire variable domain, with the rest obtained from reference TRBV7-9 and TRBJ2-7, is as follows: DTGVSQNPRHKITKRGQNVTFRCDPISEHNRLYWYRQTLGQGPEFLTYFQNEAQLEKSRLLSDRFSAERPKGSFSTLEIQRTEQGDSAMYLCASIGGPYEQYFGPGTRLTVT.